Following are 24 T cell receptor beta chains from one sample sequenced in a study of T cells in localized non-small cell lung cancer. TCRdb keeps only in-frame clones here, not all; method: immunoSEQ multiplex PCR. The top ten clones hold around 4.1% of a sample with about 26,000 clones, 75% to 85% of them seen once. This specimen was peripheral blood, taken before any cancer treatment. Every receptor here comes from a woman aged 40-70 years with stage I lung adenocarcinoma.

For the CDR3, the DNA is TGTGCCAGCTCCCCGGATACCTACAATGAGCAGTTCTTC. Translation gives CASSPDTYNEQFF. The chain carries TRBV11-3 and TRBJ2-1; the D is unclear. Germline values: CDR1 SGHNT, CDR2 YENEEA. This CDR3 spans 13 amino acids. Trimming pared 8 bases from V and 2 bases from J, leaving 10 bases between.

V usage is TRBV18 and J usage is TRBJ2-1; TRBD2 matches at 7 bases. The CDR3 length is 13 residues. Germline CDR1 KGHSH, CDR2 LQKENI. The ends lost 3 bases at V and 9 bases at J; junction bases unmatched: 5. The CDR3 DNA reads TGTGCCAGCTCACCGGCAGGGAGGGGTGAGCAGTTCTTC. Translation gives CASSPAGRGEQFF.

CDR3 bases: TGTGCCAGCGGTCCGCGCAGGGCCGAGCAGTACTTC. Encoded protein: CASGPRRAEQYF. The rearrangement uses TRBV19 and TRBJ2-7; a possible D gene is TRBD1 (5 bases). Deletions cut 9 bases from V and 6 bases from J, with 15 bases between. CDR3 length: 12 amino acids. Per germline, CDR1 LNHDA and CDR2 SQIVND (reference sequence).

CDR3 amino acids: CATSRDLTGGPADTEAFF. CDR3 DNA: TGTGCCACCAGCAGAGATCTGACCGGCGGACCGGCGGACACTGAAGCTTTCTTT. This sequence joins TRBV15 and TRBJ1-1; no clear D. Per germline, CDR1 LNHNV and CDR2 YYDKDF (reference sequence). This CDR3 region has 18 residues. V lost 0 bases and J 3 bases, leaving 20 bases between the germline ends.

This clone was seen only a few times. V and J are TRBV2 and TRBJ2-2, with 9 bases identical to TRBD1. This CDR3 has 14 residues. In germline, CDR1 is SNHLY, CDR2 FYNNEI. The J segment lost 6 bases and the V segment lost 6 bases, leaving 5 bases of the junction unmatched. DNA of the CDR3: TGTGCCAGCAGGGGGACAGGGATCGCCGGGGAGCTGTTTTTT. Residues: CASRGTGIAGELFF.

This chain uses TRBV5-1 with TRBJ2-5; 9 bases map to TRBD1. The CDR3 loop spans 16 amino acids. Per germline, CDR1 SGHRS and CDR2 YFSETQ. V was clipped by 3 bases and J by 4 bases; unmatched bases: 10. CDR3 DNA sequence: TGCGCCAGCAGCTGGGCCGCGGGACAGGGAGGAGAGACCCAGTACTTC. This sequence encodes CASSWAAGQGGETQYF. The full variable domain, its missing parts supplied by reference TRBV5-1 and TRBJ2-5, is KAGVTQTPRYLIKTRGQQVTLSCSPISGHRSVSWYQQTPGQGLQFLFEYFSETQRNKGNFPGRFSGRQFSNSRSEMNVSTLELGDSALYLCASSWAAGQGGETQYFGPGTRLLVL.

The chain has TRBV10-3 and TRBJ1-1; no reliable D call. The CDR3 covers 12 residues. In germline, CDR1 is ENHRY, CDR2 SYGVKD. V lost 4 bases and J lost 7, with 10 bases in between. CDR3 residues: CAISGRGVEAFF. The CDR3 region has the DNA TGTGCCATCAGTGGTCGGGGAGTTGAAGCTTTCTTT.

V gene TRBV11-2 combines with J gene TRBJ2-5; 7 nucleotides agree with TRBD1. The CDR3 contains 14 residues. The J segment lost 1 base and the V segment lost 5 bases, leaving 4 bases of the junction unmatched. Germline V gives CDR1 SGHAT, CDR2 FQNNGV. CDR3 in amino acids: CASSRDRIQETQYF. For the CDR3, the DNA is TGTGCCAGCAGCCGGGACAGAATCCAAGAGACCCAGTACTTC.

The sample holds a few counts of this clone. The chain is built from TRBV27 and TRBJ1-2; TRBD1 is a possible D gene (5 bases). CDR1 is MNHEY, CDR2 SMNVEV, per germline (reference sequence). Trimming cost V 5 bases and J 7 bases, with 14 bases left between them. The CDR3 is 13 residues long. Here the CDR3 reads CASSPTRQFGYTF. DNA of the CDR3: TGTGCCAGCAGTCCCACCCGACAGTTTGGCTACACCTTC.

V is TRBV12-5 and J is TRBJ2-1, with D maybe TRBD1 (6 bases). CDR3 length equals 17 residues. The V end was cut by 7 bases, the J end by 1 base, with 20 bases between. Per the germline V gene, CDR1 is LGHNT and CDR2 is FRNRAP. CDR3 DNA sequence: TGTGCTAGTGCCCTCGCGGACAGCCCCAAGTCCTACAATGAGCAGTTCTTC. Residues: CASALADSPKSYNEQFF.

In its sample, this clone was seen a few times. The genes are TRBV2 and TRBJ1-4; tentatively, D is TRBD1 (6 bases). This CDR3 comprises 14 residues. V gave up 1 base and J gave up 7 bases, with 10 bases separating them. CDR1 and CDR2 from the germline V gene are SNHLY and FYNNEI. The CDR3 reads CASSEVRGGEKLFF. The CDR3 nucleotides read TGTGCCAGCAGTGAAGTTCGAGGGGGTGAAAAACTGTTTTTT.

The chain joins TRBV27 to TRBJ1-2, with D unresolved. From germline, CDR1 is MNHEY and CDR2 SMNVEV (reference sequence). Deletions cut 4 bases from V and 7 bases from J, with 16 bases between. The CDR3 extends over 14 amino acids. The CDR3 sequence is CASSSRDGLGGYTF. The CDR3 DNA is TGTGCCAGCAGTTCCCGCGACGGGCTCGGTGGCTACACCTTC.

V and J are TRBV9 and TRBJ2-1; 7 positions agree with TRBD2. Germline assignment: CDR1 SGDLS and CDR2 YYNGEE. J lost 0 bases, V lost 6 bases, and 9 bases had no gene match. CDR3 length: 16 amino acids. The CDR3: CASTKRLASSYNEQFF. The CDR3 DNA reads TGTGCCAGCACTAAAAGACTAGCCAGCTCCTACAATGAGCAGTTCTTC.

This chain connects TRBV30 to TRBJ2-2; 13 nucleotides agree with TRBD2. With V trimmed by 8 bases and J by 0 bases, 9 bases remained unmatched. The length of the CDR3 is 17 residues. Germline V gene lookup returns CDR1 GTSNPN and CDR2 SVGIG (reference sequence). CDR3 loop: CARLAGGLTTNTGELFF. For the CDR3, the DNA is TGTGCCAGACTAGCGGGGGGACTAACGACGAACACCGGGGAGCTGTTTTTT.

The CDR3 nucleotides are TGTGCCAGCAGCGCTGATGAGATTTCCTACGAGCAGTACTTC. Protein: CASSADEISYEQYF. This chain links TRBV9 with TRBJ2-7; no firm D call. The CDR3 runs 14 residues. Germline loops: CDR1 SGDLS, CDR2 YYNGEE. V lost 3 bases, J lost 1 base, and 11 bases lay in between.

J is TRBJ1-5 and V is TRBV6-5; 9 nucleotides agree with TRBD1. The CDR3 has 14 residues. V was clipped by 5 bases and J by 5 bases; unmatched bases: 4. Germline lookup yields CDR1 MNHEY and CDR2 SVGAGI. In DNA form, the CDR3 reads TGTGCCAGCAGTCCCGGACAGGGGCATCAGCCCCAGCATTTT. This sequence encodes CASSPGQGHQPQHF.

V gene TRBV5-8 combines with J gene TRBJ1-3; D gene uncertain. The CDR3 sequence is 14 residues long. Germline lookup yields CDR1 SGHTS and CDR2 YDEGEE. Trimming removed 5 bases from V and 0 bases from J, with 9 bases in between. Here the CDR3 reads CASSPENSGNTIYF. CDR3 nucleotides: TGTGCCAGCAGTCCCGAGAACTCTGGAAACACCATATATTTT.

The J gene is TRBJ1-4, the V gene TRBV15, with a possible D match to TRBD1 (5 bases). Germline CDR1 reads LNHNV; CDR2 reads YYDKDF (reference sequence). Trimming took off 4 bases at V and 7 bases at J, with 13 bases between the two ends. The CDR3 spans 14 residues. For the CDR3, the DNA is TGTGCCACCAGCACCCTGGGGGGGACTGAAAAACTGTTTTTT. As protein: CATSTLGGTEKLFF.

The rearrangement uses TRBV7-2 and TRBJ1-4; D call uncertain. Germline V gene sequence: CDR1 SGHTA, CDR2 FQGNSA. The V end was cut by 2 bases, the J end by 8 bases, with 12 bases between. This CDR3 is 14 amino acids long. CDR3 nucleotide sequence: TGTGCCAGCAGCTTAACGGGTTCCGGGGAAAAACTGTTTTTT. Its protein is CASSLTGSGEKLFF.

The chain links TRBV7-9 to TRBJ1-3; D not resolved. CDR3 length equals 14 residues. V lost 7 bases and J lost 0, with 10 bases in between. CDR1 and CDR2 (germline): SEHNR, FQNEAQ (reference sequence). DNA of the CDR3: TGTGCCAGCATCGTCAGCAGCTCTGGAAACACCATATATTTT. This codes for CASIVSSSGNTIYF.

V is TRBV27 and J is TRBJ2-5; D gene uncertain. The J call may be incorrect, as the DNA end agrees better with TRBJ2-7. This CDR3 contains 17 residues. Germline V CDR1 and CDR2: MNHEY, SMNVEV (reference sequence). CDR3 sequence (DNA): TGTGCCAGCAGCTTACAACGTAGTGGCTCTAAGGGCCACGAGCAGTACTTC. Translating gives CASSLQRSGSKGHEQYF.

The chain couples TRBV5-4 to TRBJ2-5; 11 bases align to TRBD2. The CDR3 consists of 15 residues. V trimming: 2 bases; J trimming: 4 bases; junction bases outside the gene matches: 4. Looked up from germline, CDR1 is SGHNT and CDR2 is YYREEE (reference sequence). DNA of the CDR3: TGTGCCAGCAGCTTCCTAGCGGGGGGAGGAGAGACCCAGTACTTC. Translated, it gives CASSFLAGGGETQYF.

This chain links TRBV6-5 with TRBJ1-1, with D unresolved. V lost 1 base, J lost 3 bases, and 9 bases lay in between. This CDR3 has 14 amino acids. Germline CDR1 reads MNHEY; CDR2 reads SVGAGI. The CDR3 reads CASSYWGTDTEAFF. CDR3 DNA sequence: TGTGCCAGCAGTTACTGGGGTACGGACACTGAAGCTTTCTTT.

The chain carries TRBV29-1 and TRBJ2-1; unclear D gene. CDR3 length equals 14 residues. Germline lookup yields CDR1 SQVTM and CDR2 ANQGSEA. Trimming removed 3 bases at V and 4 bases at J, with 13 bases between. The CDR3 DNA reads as TGCAGCGTTGATGAACTGCTTACGTACAATGAGCAGTTCTTC. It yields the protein CSVDELLTYNEQFF.